These 27 T cell receptor beta chains were all obtained from the same sample, sequenced in a study of blood T cell repertoires in COVID-19. Using immunoSEQ multiplex PCR, the repertoire was profiled, and TCRdb retains in-frame clones only, with some absent. The sample lists more than 65,000 clones, more than 75% seen once, with 20% in the top ten. The sample comprised peripheral blood. These receptors came from a woman of 80 years or more with active or convalescent COVID-19.

This clone was counted once. The chain recombines TRBV5-1 with TRBJ2-7; 9 positions match TRBD2. J was trimmed by 2 bases and V by 6 bases; bases with no gene match: 6. Per germline, CDR1 SGHRS and CDR2 YFSETQ. The CDR3 consists of 14 residues. The CDR3 DNA sequence: TGCGCCAGCACCCCCGCGGGGGGGGCCTACGAGCAGTACTTC. This encodes CASTPAGGAYEQYF.

The gene calls are TRBV9 and TRBJ1-1; 9 bases are shared with TRBD1. Germline V lookup: CDR1 SGDLS, CDR2 YYNGEE. This CDR3 is built from 13 residues. Trimming removed 3 bases from V and 7 bases from J; junction bases left unmatched: 4. The CDR3 loop reads CASSAQGAGEAFF. CDR3 bases: TGTGCCAGCAGCGCACAGGGGGCTGGTGAAGCTTTCTTT. The whole variable domain, remainder taken from reference TRBV9 and TRBJ1-1, is DSGVTQTPKHLITATGQRVTLRCSPRSGDLSVYWYQQSLDQGLQFLIQYYNGEERAKGNILERFSAQQFPDLHSELNLSSLELGDSALYFCASSAQGAGEAFFGQGTRLTVV.

The V and J genes are TRBV12-3 or TRBV12-4 and TRBJ2-5; possible D gene TRBD2, 5 bases. Trimming removed 3 bases at V and 5 bases at J, with 10 bases between. CDR3 length equals 13 residues. The CDR3 DNA follows: TGTGCCAGCAGTTTCCAAGGCGGGGAGACCCAGTACTTC. Translating gives CASSFQGGETQYF.

This chain uses TRBV11-2 with TRBJ2-5; D is possibly TRBD1 (5 bases). Per the germline V gene, CDR1 is SGHAT and CDR2 is FQNNGV. This CDR3 spans 16 amino acids. The V gene lost 4 bases and the J gene lost 3 bases, with 18 bases spanning the gap. The CDR3 here is CASSWGLQFEEETQYF. Here the CDR3 DNA reads TGTGCCAGCAGCTGGGGCCTACAGTTCGAGGAAGAGACCCAGTACTTC.

The chain has TRBV29-1 and TRBJ1-2; D is unclear. CDR3 length: 13 residues. V dropped 4 bases and J dropped 2 bases, with 11 bases sitting between them. Germline V gene data show CDR1 as SQVTM and CDR2 as ANQGSEA. In DNA form, the CDR3 reads TGCAGCGTTGCTCCGGGTCGAAACTATGGCTACACCTTC. It specifies CSVAPGRNYGYTF.

This clone was counted between two and nine times. J is TRBJ1-1 and V is TRBV19; D is undetermined. The CDR3 is 13 residues long. Germline loops: CDR1 LNHDA, CDR2 SQIVND (reference sequence). The ends were cut back, 3 bases at V and 8 bases at J, with 13 bases in the middle. The CDR3 loop is CASSIGLGREAFF. The CDR3 DNA follows: TGTGCCAGTAGTATTGGACTCGGACGGGAAGCTTTCTTT.

V is TRBV5-6 and J is TRBJ2-7; maybe TRBD2 (6 bases). The CDR3 has 15 amino acids. V lost 0 bases to trimming and J lost 3 bases, with 13 bases between them. Germline CDR1 is SGHDT and CDR2 is YYEEEE. Written as DNA, the CDR3 is TGTGCCAGCAGCTTGGCCCCACCAGCGGGCTACGAGCAGTACTTC. Protein product: CASSLAPPAGYEQYF.

The rearrangement joins TRBV19 to TRBJ1-4; D gene unclear. CDR1 LNHDA and CDR2 SQIVND come from the germline V gene (reference sequence). V was shortened by 0 bases and J by 11 bases, with 10 bases between the two germline ends. The CDR3 loop spans 13 amino acids. As DNA, the CDR3 is TGTGCCAGTAGTATAGATCCGAGCGACAAACTGTTTTTT. Encoded protein: CASSIDPSDKLFF.

The J gene is TRBJ1-6, the V gene TRBV11-2, with D uncertain. Trimming took 4 bases from V and 3 from J, leaving 7 bases between them. The CDR3 totals 14 residues. The germline V gene has CDR1 SGHAT and CDR2 FQNNGV. The CDR3 loop is CASSYGNYNSPLHF. CDR3 sequence (DNA): TGTGCCAGCAGCTACGGGAACTATAATTCACCCCTCCACTTT.

V gene TRBV11-2 combines with J gene TRBJ1-1; 7 nucleotides match TRBD1. With V trimmed by 10 bases and J by 3 bases, 5 bases remained unmatched. This CDR3 comprises 12 residues. CDR1 is SGHAT and CDR2 is FQNNGV in the germline V gene. CDR3 sequence reads: CATGQDHTEAFF. CDR3 nucleotide sequence: TGTGCCACAGGACAGGATCACACTGAAGCTTTCTTT.

The gene calls are TRBV27 and TRBJ1-5, with TRBD1 matching over 7 bases. The V segment lost 8 bases and the J segment 6 bases; nucleotides outside the gene matches: 7. This CDR3 contains 13 residues. Germline CDR1 and CDR2: MNHEY and SMNVEV (reference sequence). CDR3 bases: TGTGCCAGCCGACCCGACAGGGTTCAGCCCCAGCATTTT. Its protein is CASRPDRVQPQHF.

The rearrangement uses TRBV5-1 and TRBJ1-1, with 7 bases matching TRBD1. This CDR3 contains 18 residues. V shed 4 bases and J 1 base; nucleotides not matched to a gene: 16. Germline CDR1 SGHRS, CDR2 YFSETQ. The chain's CDR3 is CASSTLQGRSIANTEAFF. CDR3 sequence (DNA): TGCGCCAGCAGCACCCTACAGGGGCGTTCCATAGCGAACACTGAAGCTTTCTTT. Full variable domain (rest looked up from reference TRBV5-1 and TRBJ1-1): KAGVTQTPRYLIKTRGQQVTLSCSPISGHRSVSWYQQTPGQGLQFLFEYFSETQRNKGNFPGRFSGRQFSNSRSEMNVSTLELGDSALYLCASSTLQGRSIANTEAFFGQGTRLTVV.

The rearrangement uses TRBV7-2 and TRBJ2-1; possibly TRBD2 for D (7 bases). Germline V gene sequence: CDR1 SGHTA, CDR2 FQGNSA. V was pared by 0 bases and J by 7 bases, with 10 bases between. The CDR3 totals 14 residues. The CDR3 DNA sequence: TGTGCCAGCAGCTTAGCGCGGGGGCGGAATGAGCAGTTCTTC. Translation: CASSLARGRNEQFF.

This chain links TRBV6-5 with TRBJ1-2; 7 bases are a match to TRBD1. Looked up from germline, CDR1 is MNHEY and CDR2 is SVGAGI. Trimming removed 2 bases from V and 7 bases from J; junction bases left unmatched: 7. This CDR3 has 14 residues. The CDR3 DNA follows: TGTGCCAGCAGTTACGTAGGACAGGCGAGTGGCTACACCTTC. Its translation: CASSYVGQASGYTF.

The J gene is TRBJ2-1, the V gene TRBV4-1; 7 positions match TRBD2. This CDR3 spans 14 amino acids. V was clipped by 1 base and J by 10 bases; unmatched bases: 7. Germline V lookup: CDR1 MGHRA, CDR2 YSYEKL. The CDR3 reads CASSQVKRGDEQFF. For the CDR3, the DNA is TGCGCCAGCAGCCAAGTTAAGCGGGGAGACGAGCAGTTCTTC.

The gene calls are TRBV6-1 and TRBJ2-1; D unclear. Germline CDR1 is MNHNS and CDR2 is SASEGT. Trimming stripped 2 bases from V and 3 bases from J, with 8 bases between. There are 14 residues in the CDR3. CDR3 sequence reads: CASSEWSYYNEQFF. As DNA, the CDR3 is TGTGCCAGCAGTGAATGGAGTTACTACAATGAGCAGTTCTTC.

This clone has only a few counts. The rearrangement uses TRBV11-2 and TRBJ2-3; 11 bases map to TRBD2. CDR1 is SGHAT, CDR2 FQNNGV, per germline. Losses at the gene ends were 5 bases for V and 4 bases for J; bases not matched to a gene: 5. The CDR3 covers 15 residues. The CDR3 sequence is CASSPQGLAADTQYF. The CDR3 DNA sequence: TGTGCCAGCAGCCCACAGGGACTAGCGGCAGATACGCAGTATTTT.

Written as DNA, the CDR3 is TGTGCCAGCAGCCCGGAAAATTGGGGGGCCGGGGAGCTGTTTTTT. Translated: CASSPENWGAGELFF. This chain links TRBV2 with TRBJ2-2; D may be TRBD2 (6 bases). CDR1 and CDR2 from the germline V gene are SNHLY and FYNNEI. V dropped 6 bases and J dropped 6 bases, with 17 bases sitting between them. The CDR3 consists of 15 residues.

The chain links TRBV19 to TRBJ1-4; maybe TRBD1 (6 bases). CDR3 size: 14 residues. In germline, CDR1 is LNHDA, CDR2 SQIVND (reference sequence). Trimming stripped 3 bases from V and 8 bases from J, with 13 bases between. CDR3 loop: CASSITRGNEKLFF. The CDR3 nucleotides are TGTGCCAGTAGTATTACCAGGGGTAACGAAAAACTGTTTTTT.

The chain recombines TRBV28 with TRBJ1-2; 9 bases agree with TRBD1. This CDR3 region has 15 residues. The V and J ends lost 4 bases and 3 bases, in that order; junction bases with no gene match: 6. Germline CDR1 and CDR2: MDHEN and SYDVKM. CDR3 sequence: CASSSQGAQYYGYTF. DNA for the CDR3: TGTGCCAGCAGTTCACAGGGGGCGCAGTACTATGGCTACACCTTC.

This CDR3 is CSASARGGTGEETQYF. The CDR3, as DNA: TGCAGTGCTAGTGCCAGGGGGGGGACAGGGGAAGAGACCCAGTACTTC. V is TRBV20-1 and J is TRBJ2-5; TRBD1 matches at 10 bases. Germline CDR1 is DFQATT and CDR2 is SNEGSKA (reference sequence). The trim removed 3 bases at V and 3 bases at J, leaving 10 bases unmatched. CDR3 length equals 16 residues.

This clone was counted ten times or more. The J gene is TRBJ2-7, the V gene TRBV29-1, with a tentative D call TRBD2 (5 bases). Germline-derived CDR1 and CDR2 are SQVTM and ANQGSEA. This CDR3 is 13 amino acids long. The V end was cut by 7 bases, the J end by 0 bases, with 13 bases between. The CDR3 loop reads CSAGVGSSYEQYF. DNA for the CDR3: TGCAGCGCCGGGGTCGGTTCCTCCTACGAGCAGTACTTC.

This rearrangement joins TRBV4-3 to TRBJ1-4; TRBD1 might be the D (6 bases). This CDR3 is 15 amino acids long. Germline assignment: CDR1 LGHNA and CDR2 YSLEER. V dropped 3 bases and J dropped 8 bases, with 16 bases sitting between them. The DNA of the CDR3 is TGCGCCAGCAGCCAGGGCGGGGGGCAGCGCGAAAAACTGTTTTTT. Translated, it gives CASSQGGGQREKLFF.

The chain combines TRBV5-8 with TRBJ1-2; TRBD1 might be the D (5 bases). Trimming removed 0 bases from V and 4 bases from J, with 13 bases in between. CDR1 is SGHTS, CDR2 YDEGEE, per germline. This CDR3 is built from 15 residues. This chain's CDR3 is CASSLERRAAYGYTF. Here the CDR3 DNA reads TGTGCCAGCAGCTTGGAGCGCAGGGCGGCCTATGGCTACACCTTC.

The V call is TRBV28, the J call TRBJ2-5, with D hard to call. Germline assignment: CDR1 MDHEN and CDR2 SYDVKM. Trimming pared 5 bases from V and 4 bases from J, leaving 20 bases between. The CDR3 is 16 residues long. The CDR3 sequence is CASSGPLPRSVETQYF. The DNA of the CDR3 is TGTGCCAGCAGTGGGCCTCTGCCAAGGTCGGTAGAGACCCAGTACTTC.

The chain links TRBV3-1 (or the pseudogene TRBV3-2) to TRBJ1-3; 9 bases line up with TRBD1. V lost 2 bases, J lost 0 bases, and 5 bases stayed unmatched. The CDR3 is 17 amino acids. Germline V CDR1 and CDR2: LGHDT, YNNKEL (reference sequence). For the CDR3, the DNA is TGTGCCAGCAGCCAACCCGGGACAGGGTGCTCTGGAAACACCATATATTTT. As protein: CASSQPGTGCSGNTIYF.

The genes are TRBV11-2 and TRBJ1-2, with D possibly matching TRBD1 (6 bases). This CDR3 is 14 amino acids long. Trimming took off 0 bases at V and 6 bases at J, with 11 bases between the two ends. Germline V CDR1 and CDR2: SGHAT, FQNNGV. CDR3 in amino acids: CASSLDRAGDGYTF. CDR3 sequence (DNA): TGTGCCAGCAGCTTAGATCGGGCAGGGGATGGCTACACCTTC. Looking up the rest from reference TRBV11-2 and TRBJ1-2 gives the full variable domain: EAGVAQSPRYKIIEKRQSVAFWCNPISGHATLYWYQQILGQGPKLLIQFQNNGVVDDSQLPKDRFSAERLKGVDSTLKIQPAKLEDSAVYLCASSLDRAGDGYTFGSGTRLTVV.